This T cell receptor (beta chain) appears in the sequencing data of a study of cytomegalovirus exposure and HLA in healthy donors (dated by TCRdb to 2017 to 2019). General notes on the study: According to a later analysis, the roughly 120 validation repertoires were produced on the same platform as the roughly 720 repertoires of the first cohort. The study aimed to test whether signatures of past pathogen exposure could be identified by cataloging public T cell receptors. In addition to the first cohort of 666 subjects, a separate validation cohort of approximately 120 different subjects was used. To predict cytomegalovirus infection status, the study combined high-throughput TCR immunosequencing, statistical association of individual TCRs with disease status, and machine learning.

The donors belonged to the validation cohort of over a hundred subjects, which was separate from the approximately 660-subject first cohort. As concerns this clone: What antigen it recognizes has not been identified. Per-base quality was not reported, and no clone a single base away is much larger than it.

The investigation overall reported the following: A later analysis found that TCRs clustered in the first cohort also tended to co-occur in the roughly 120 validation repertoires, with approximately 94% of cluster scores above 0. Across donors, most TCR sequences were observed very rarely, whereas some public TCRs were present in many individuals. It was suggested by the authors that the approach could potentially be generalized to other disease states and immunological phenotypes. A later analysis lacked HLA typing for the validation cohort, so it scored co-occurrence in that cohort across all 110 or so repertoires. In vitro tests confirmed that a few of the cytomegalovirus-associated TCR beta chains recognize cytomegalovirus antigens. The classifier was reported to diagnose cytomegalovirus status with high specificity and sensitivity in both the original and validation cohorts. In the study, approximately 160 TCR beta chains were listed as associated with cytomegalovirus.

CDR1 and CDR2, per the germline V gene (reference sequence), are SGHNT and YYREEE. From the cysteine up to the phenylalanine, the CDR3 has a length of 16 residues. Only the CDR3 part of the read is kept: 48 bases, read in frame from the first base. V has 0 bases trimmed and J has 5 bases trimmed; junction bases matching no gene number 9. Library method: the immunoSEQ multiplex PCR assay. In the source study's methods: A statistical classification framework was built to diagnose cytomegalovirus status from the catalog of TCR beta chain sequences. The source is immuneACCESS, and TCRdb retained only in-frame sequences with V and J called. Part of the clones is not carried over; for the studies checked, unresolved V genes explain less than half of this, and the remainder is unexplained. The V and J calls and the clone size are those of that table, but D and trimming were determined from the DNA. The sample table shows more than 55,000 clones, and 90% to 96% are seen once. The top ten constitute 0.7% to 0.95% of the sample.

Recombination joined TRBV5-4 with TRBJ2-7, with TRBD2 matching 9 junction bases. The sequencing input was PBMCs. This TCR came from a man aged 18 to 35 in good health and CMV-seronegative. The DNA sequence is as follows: TGTGCCAGCAGCTTGGCTTACGCGGGAGGGGGTAACGAGCAGTACTTC. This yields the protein CASSLAYAGGGNEQYF.